These 2 T cell receptor beta chains share one sample of origin, sequenced in a study of CD4+ T cells in melanoma. Sequencing used immunoSEQ multiplex PCR; TCRdb keeps in-frame clones, though not all of them. The sample yields about 11,000 clones, around 70% seen once. The sample consisted of cells from a culture (not recorded whether cultured in vitro). These receptor sequences come from a human donor with melanoma.

This rearrangement joins TRBV6-1 to TRBJ1-1; D ambiguous. Germline CDR1 reads MNHNS; CDR2 reads SASEGT. This CDR3 spans 13 amino acids. V was shortened by 0 bases and J by 4 bases, with 6 bases between the two germline ends. CDR3 amino acids: CASSEAGRTEAFF. The CDR3 nucleotides read TGTGCCAGCAGTGAAGCAGGGCGCACTGAAGCTTTCTTT.

This clone has only one observation. V gene TRBV2 combines with J gene TRBJ1-1, with 7 bases aligning to TRBD1. CDR1 is SNHLY, CDR2 FYNNEI, per germline. V lost 7 bases, J lost 5 bases, and 4 bases stayed unmatched. CDR3 size: 12 residues. The CDR3 protein is CASKRGQTEAFF. In nucleotides, the CDR3 is TGTGCCAGCAAGAGGGGGCAAACTGAAGCTTTCTTT.